These T cell receptor beta chains were read from a single sample in a study of CD8+ T cells in alopecia areata. Generated by immunoSEQ multiplex PCR, the TCRdb table keeps only in-frame clones and is missing some. The sample includes roughly 200,000 clones, roughly 59% of them seen just once. The sequencing here drew on CD4+ T cells sorted from blood, taken at week 0. These receptors came from a human donor with alopecia areata. The CDR3 runs from the conserved cysteine through the conserved F or W. Fields, in order: J gene, V gene, CDR3 protein.

TRBJ1-1,TRBV19,CASSMRDEAFF
TRBJ2-1,TRBV29-1,CSVGWDEQFF
TRBJ2-7,TRBV29-1,CSVGGLVSEQYF
TRBJ2-7,TRBV5-1,CASSQTLAGGAYEQYF
TRBJ2-2,TRBV5-1,CASSTGTGSTGELFF
TRBJ2-1,TRBV11-3,CASSSSGGTRYNEQFF
TRBJ1-1,TRBV4-2,CASSQEGGTEAFF
TRBJ2-2,TRBV25-1,CASSARDRVIPGELFF
TRBJ2-2,TRBV6-1,CASLRTGELFF
TRBJ2-7,TRBV29-1,CSVVLGDLYEQYF
TRBJ2-1,TRBV6-5,CASSDSRGGSSEQFF
TRBJ1-1,TRBV6-4,CASSRDRGESAFF
TRBJ2-7,TRBV4-3,CASSQTPAGQGSYEQYF
TRBJ2-7,TRBV30,CAWSSLGSTYEQYF
TRBJ1-2,TRBV4-3,CASSQEGTANYGYTF
TRBJ2-5,TRBV9,CASSGPQGGVTQYF
TRBJ2-7,TRBV7-8,CASSPFRAGTYEQYF
TRBJ2-6,TRBV23-1,CASTPQGARSGANVLTF
TRBJ1-1,TRBV30,CAWRAGTLDSAAFF
TRBJ2-5,TRBV29-1,CSVDAAGGQETQYF
TRBJ2-1,TRBV7-3,CASSLTQGSYNEQFF
TRBJ2-7,TRBV30,CAWSVLRTWAPEQYF
TRBJ1-2,TRBV9,CASSVDSRNPYGYTF
TRBJ1-1,TRBV19,CASSMGGGKKMNTEAFF
TRBJ1-2,TRBV4-3,CASSQDLGRYYGYTF
TRBJ2-2,TRBV7-3,CASSPDGQGLGELFF
TRBJ1-4,TRBV4-3,CASSHHPTGSNEKLFF